A single sample is the source of the 11 T cell receptor beta chains below, sequenced in a study of vaccination effects on CD4 cells after COVID-19. For these TCRs, the target antigens are not known. Ahead of sequencing, the ViraFEST assay grew antigen-specific CD4+ T cells using viral peptide pools. The culture ran for about 11 days, and then CD4+ T cells were isolated. All study participants received two doses of BNT162b2 or mRNA-1273 vaccine. Libraries were prepared by immunoSEQ multiplex PCR; TCRdb keeps only in-frame clonotypes and omits some of them. The repertoire holds about 24,000 clones, 81% seen once, with about 5% in the top ten. Sequences were derived from CD4+ T cells from PBMCs cultured with SARS-CoV-2 spike peptides, sampled after COVID-19 vaccination. The receptors here all came from a human donor who received a COVID-19 vaccine. Some clones in this sample may be carry-over from other donors' samples.

This clone was detected only once. CDR3 DNA sequence: TGTGCTAGTGGACCCGGACTAGCGTGGTCCACAGATACGCAGTATTTT. Protein sequence: CASGPGLAWSTDTQYF. The chain is built from TRBV12-5 and TRBJ2-3, with 9 bases lining up with TRBD2. The trim removed 6 bases at V and 2 bases at J, leaving 9 bases unmatched. This CDR3 is built from 16 residues. Germline V gene lookup returns CDR1 LGHNT and CDR2 FRNRAP.

CDR3 sequence: CASGGDPHNEQFF. CDR3 DNA sequence: TGTGCCAGCGGGGGGGACCCTCACAATGAGCAGTTCTTC. V gene TRBV9 combines with J gene TRBJ2-1; 7 nucleotides agree with TRBD2. CDR1 is SGDLS and CDR2 is YYNGEE in the germline V gene. Unmatched junction bases numbered 6, after V lost 7 bases and J lost 5 bases. This CDR3 contains 13 residues. The complete variable domain, with remaining parts taken from reference TRBV9 and TRBJ2-1, reads DSGVTQTPKHLITATGQRVTLRCSPRSGDLSVYWYQQSLDQGLQFLIQYYNGEERAKGNILERFSAQQFPDLHSELNLSSLELGDSALYFCASGGDPHNEQFFGPGTRLTVL.

V gene TRBV19 combines with J gene TRBJ1-2; D is unresolved. The CDR3 contains 13 residues. The germline CDR1 and CDR2 sequences are LNHDA and SQIVND (reference sequence). With 7 bases removed from V and 4 bases from J, the gap between germline ends came to 13 bases. The CDR3 sequence: CASTPGRAYGYTF. CDR3 nucleotides: TGTGCCAGTACCCCCGGACGGGCCTATGGCTACACCTTC.

V is TRBV6-5 and J is TRBJ2-5; 7 positions match TRBD1. V dropped 6 bases and J dropped 4; count of bases not matched to a gene: 8. Per germline, CDR1 MNHEY and CDR2 SVGAGI. The CDR3 has 14 amino acids. CDR3 protein: CASSWTAGGETQYF. In DNA, the CDR3 is TGTGCCAGCAGCTGGACAGCAGGGGGAGAGACCCAGTACTTC.

The chain joins TRBV24-1 to TRBJ1-5; the D is unclear. This CDR3 region has 14 residues. V was trimmed by 2 bases and J by 4 bases, leaving 8 bases between them. The germline V gene encodes CDR1 KGHDR and CDR2 SFDVKD. CDR3 loop: CATSDSLTNQPQHF. CDR3 nucleotide sequence: TGTGCCACCAGTGATTCTTTGACTAATCAGCCCCAGCATTTT.

With regard to this clone: At the DNA level, this CDR3 is encoded by other sequences in the same sample as well. The chain recombines TRBV6-5 with TRBJ1-6; 8 bases fit TRBD1. V dropped 1 base and J dropped 7; count of bases not matched to a gene: 6. The CDR3 covers 16 residues. In germline, CDR1 is MNHEY, CDR2 SVGAGI. DNA of the CDR3: TGTGCCAGCAGTTACTTAGGACAGGGAGGCAATTCACCCCTCCACTTT. This codes for CASSYLGQGGNSPLHF.

The gene calls are TRBV19 and TRBJ1-2, with D maybe TRBD1 (5 bases). Germline values: CDR1 LNHDA, CDR2 SQIVND (reference sequence). V gave up 8 bases and J gave up 8 bases, with 18 bases separating them. This CDR3 spans 13 amino acids. The CDR3 loop is CASSLQGIAGYTF. In DNA, the CDR3 is TGTGCCAGTTCCCTCCAGGGCATAGCCGGCTACACCTTC. Supplemented by reference TRBV19 and TRBJ1-2, the full variable domain reads DGGITQSPKYLFRKEGQNVTLSCEQNLNHDAMYWYRQDPGQGLRLIYYSQIVNDFQKGDIAEGYSVSREKKESFPLTVTSAQKNPTAFYLCASSLQGIAGYTFGSGTRLTVV.

There are a few counts of this clone. The V call is TRBV12-3 or TRBV12-4, the J call TRBJ1-1; no clear D. The CDR3 totals 12 residues. The V end was cut by 5 bases, the J end by 3 bases, with 7 bases between. The CDR3 bases are TGTGCCAGCAGTCCTACATACACTGAAGCTTTCTTT. Translating gives CASSPTYTEAFF.

The chain links TRBV19 to TRBJ2-5; TRBD2 agrees at 11 bases. After removal of 4 bases from V and 2 bases from J, the junction contained 3 bases not matched to a gene. The CDR3 is 15 amino acids. Germline V gene lookup returns CDR1 LNHDA and CDR2 SQIVND (reference sequence). Here the CDR3 DNA reads TGTGCCAGTAGTAGGAGGACTAGCGGGCAAGAGACCCAGTACTTC. Translation gives CASSRRTSGQETQYF.

The sample holds a few counts of this clone. V gene TRBV2 combines with J gene TRBJ2-1; 10 bases match TRBD2. J gave up 7 bases and V 8 bases, and 8 bases lay outside the gene matches. CDR1 SNHLY and CDR2 FYNNEI come from the germline V gene. The CDR3 has 14 residues. The CDR3 sequence is CASGVTSGENEQFF. In DNA, the CDR3 is TGTGCCAGCGGGGTTACTAGCGGGGAAAATGAGCAGTTCTTC.

This rearrangement joins TRBV4-1 to TRBJ1-2, with D unresolved. Germline lookup yields CDR1 MGHRA and CDR2 YSYEKL. CDR3 size: 16 residues. V was cut by 4 bases and J by 0 bases, with 15 bases left in between. Here the CDR3 reads CASSPGGRAANYGYTF. The CDR3 nucleotides read TGCGCCAGCAGCCCGGGAGGTAGGGCCGCTAACTATGGCTACACCTTC.